This TCR beta chain was obtained from a study of Graves' ophthalmopathy and Graves' hyperthyroidism. Study overall: Before any treatment, peripheral blood was taken at the initial diagnosis.

Amplification targeted the TCR beta CDR3 regions, with RNA transcripts as the source material. A first-round RT-PCR used HTBI primers, followed by a second-round multiplex PCR. TCRdb itself ran the multiplex PCR reads through MiXCR, one entry per CDR3 protein. The sample records approximately 210,000 distinct CDR3 sequences, around 28% being singletons. The germline gives CDR1 SNHLY, CDR2 FYNNEI. Trimming took off 6 bases at V and 0 bases at J, with 6 bases between the two ends. CDR3 size: 14 residues. This clonotype was detected once. This chain links TRBV2 with TRBJ2-6; D is undetermined. Sequenced input: peripheral blood. The origin of this receptor is a man aged 45-65 years with Graves' ophthalmopathy. The DNA of the CDR3 is TGTGCCAGCAGAGGACGCTCTGGGGCCAACGTCCTGACTTTC. It is translated as CASRGRSGANVLTF.